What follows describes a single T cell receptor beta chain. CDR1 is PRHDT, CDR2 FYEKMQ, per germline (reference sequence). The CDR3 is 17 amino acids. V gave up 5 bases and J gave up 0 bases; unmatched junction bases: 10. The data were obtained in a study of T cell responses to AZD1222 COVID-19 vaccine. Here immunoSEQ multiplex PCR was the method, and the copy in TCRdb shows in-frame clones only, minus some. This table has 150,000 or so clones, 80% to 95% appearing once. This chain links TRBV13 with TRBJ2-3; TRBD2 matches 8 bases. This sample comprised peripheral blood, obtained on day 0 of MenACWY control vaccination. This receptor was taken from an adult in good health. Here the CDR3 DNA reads TGTGCCAGCAGCCAGGGGCCGGGGGGGCAGAGCACAGATACGCAGTATTTT. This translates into CASSQGPGGQSTDTQYF.